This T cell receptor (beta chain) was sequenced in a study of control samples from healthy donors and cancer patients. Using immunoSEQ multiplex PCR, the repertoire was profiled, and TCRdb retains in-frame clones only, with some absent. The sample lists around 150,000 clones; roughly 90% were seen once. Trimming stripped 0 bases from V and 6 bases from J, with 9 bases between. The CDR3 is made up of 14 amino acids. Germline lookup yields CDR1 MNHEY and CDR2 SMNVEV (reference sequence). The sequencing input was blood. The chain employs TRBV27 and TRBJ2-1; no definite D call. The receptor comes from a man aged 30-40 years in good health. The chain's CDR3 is CASSLSRVTNEQFF. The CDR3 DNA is TGTGCCAGCAGTTTATCCCGGGTAACCAATGAGCAGTTCTTC.